These 19 T cell receptor beta chains share one sample of origin, sequenced in a study of OX40 agonist ivuxolimab in advanced cancers. Here immunoSEQ multiplex PCR was the method, and the copy in TCRdb shows in-frame clones only, minus some. Here the sample spans 6,500 to 9,000 clones, approximately 84% being singletons. The sequences come from CD4+ or CD8+ T cells sorted from blood, collected in a trial of the OX40 agonist ivuxolimab. The receptors come from an adult with an advanced solid tumor such as melanoma, head and neck, liver or kidney cancer.

This chain links TRBV19 with TRBJ2-1; perhaps TRBD1 as D (6 bases). Germline V CDR1 and CDR2: LNHDA, SQIVND (reference sequence). There are 13 residues in the CDR3. Between the trimmed V and J ends, which lost 10 bases and 1 base, there was a span of 11 bases. CDR3 protein: CATGTQSYNEQFF. The CDR3 DNA follows: TGTGCCACCGGGACACAATCCTACAATGAGCAGTTCTTC.

The chain joins TRBV28 to TRBJ2-1, with 8 bases fitting TRBD1. J was trimmed by 2 bases and V by 4 bases; bases with no gene match: 4. The CDR3 is made up of 15 amino acids. The germline V gene has CDR1 MDHEN and CDR2 SYDVKM. The CDR3 spells CASSSEQGAYNEQFF. CDR3 DNA sequence: TGTGCCAGCAGTTCTGAACAGGGGGCCTACAATGAGCAGTTCTTC.

V gene TRBV27 combines with J gene TRBJ2-1, with TRBD1 matching 7 bases. The CDR3 has 15 amino acids. V lost 5 bases to trimming and J lost 7 bases; unmatched junction nucleotides: 11. CDR1 is MNHEY and CDR2 is SMNVEV in the germline V gene (reference sequence). CDR3 nucleotides: TGTGCCAGCAGTCAGGGGGTAGCGTATTGGAATGAGCAGTTCTTC. Its protein product is CASSQGVAYWNEQFF.

The chain recombines TRBV28 with TRBJ2-1, with a tentative D call TRBD1 (5 bases). CDR3 size: 12 residues. Germline V gene data show CDR1 as MDHEN and CDR2 as SYDVKM. Trimming took off 4 bases at V and 6 bases at J, with 7 bases between the two ends. CDR3 region: CASSSTGNEQFF. As DNA, the CDR3 is TGTGCCAGCAGTTCAACAGGCAATGAGCAGTTCTTC.

This clone was found once. The chain combines TRBV6-6 with TRBJ2-7, with 11 bases matching TRBD2. Germline V gives CDR1 MNHNY, CDR2 SVGAGI (reference sequence). The CDR3 spans 14 residues. After removal of 2 bases from V and 4 bases from J, the junction contained 1 base not matched to a gene. CDR3 nucleotide sequence: TGTGCCAGCAGTTACACTAGCGGGGGATACGAGCAGTACTTC. The encoded protein is CASSYTSGGYEQYF.

This sequence joins TRBV28 and TRBJ2-2; 10 bases are a match to TRBD2. J was trimmed by 4 bases and V by 5 bases; bases with no gene match: 7. Germline V CDR1 and CDR2: MDHEN, SYDVKM. This CDR3 has 16 residues. Written as DNA, the CDR3 is TGTGCCAGCAGTATTCTAGCGGGAGCACTCACCGGGGAGCTGTTTTTT. It translates to CASSILAGALTGELFF.

This chain joins TRBV13 and TRBJ2-1, with D perhaps TRBD1 (6 bases). Germline values: CDR1 PRHDT, CDR2 FYEKMQ (reference sequence). The CDR3 is made up of 15 amino acids. With 5 bases removed from V and 2 bases from J, the gap between germline ends came to 13 bases. CDR3 DNA: TGTGCCAGCAGCCCACGAGGGACACCCTACAATGAGCAGTTCTTC. Translation: CASSPRGTPYNEQFF.

V gene TRBV9 combines with J gene TRBJ2-7; the D gene is possibly TRBD2 (5 bases). V gave up 3 bases and J gave up 5 bases, with 15 bases separating them. The CDR3 sequence is 14 residues long. CDR1 is SGDLS and CDR2 is YYNGEE in the germline V gene. CDR3 DNA sequence: TGTGCCAGCAGCGGGGCAGGAGAGAGGGACGAGCAGTACTTC. Translation: CASSGAGERDEQYF.

The sample holds a few counts of this clone. The gene calls are TRBV5-6 and TRBJ1-3; TRBD1 might be the D (6 bases). The CDR3 is 14 residues long. The germline gives CDR1 SGHDT, CDR2 YYEEEE. Trimming took off 4 bases at V and 1 base at J, with 9 bases between the two ends. The CDR3, as DNA: TGTGCCAGCAGCGTTCAGGGGTCTGGAAACACCATATATTTT. Translated, it gives CASSVQGSGNTIYF.

The chain links TRBV12-5 to TRBJ1-2, with unresolved D. V was pared by 0 bases and J by 4 bases, with 12 bases between. CDR1 is LGHNT and CDR2 is FRNRAP in the germline V gene. The CDR3 consists of 15 residues. The CDR3 loop reads CASGLVPGPAYGYTF. The CDR3 region has the DNA TGTGCTAGTGGTTTGGTTCCCGGTCCCGCCTATGGCTACACCTTC.

This chain connects TRBV5-1 to TRBJ2-7, with unresolved D. The CDR3 runs 13 residues. In germline, CDR1 is SGHRS, CDR2 YFSETQ. V was cut by 0 bases and J by 7 bases, with 11 bases left in between. This chain's CDR3 is CASSLAGLREQYF. CDR3 sequence (DNA): TGCGCCAGCAGCTTGGCCGGTCTCAGGGAGCAGTACTTC.

The V call is TRBV6-6, the J call TRBJ2-1, with 13 nucleotides matching TRBD2. The junction had 3 bases not matched to a gene; V was cut back by 2 bases and J by 8 bases. This CDR3 is 15 amino acids long. Per the germline V gene, CDR1 is MNHNY and CDR2 is SVGAGI (reference sequence). The CDR3 protein is CASSYGLAGADEQFF. DNA for the CDR3: TGTGCCAGCAGTTACGGACTAGCGGGAGCAGATGAGCAGTTCTTC.

The rearrangement joins TRBV7-9 to TRBJ2-2; tentatively, D is TRBD2 (5 bases). The germline V and J ends were trimmed by 1 base and 7 bases, with 13 bases remaining between them. The germline CDR1 and CDR2 sequences are SEHNR and FQNEAQ (reference sequence). The CDR3 has 15 amino acids. CDR3 in DNA: TGTGCCAGCAGCTTAGGAGCGGCGCGGGTCGGGGAGCTGTTTTTT. It codes for CASSLGAARVGELFF.

The chain uses TRBV4-2 and TRBJ1-1; 10 nucleotides line up with TRBD1. V was pared by 3 bases and J by 0 bases, with 16 bases of the junction left unmatched. CDR3 length: 20 amino acids. CDR1 is LGHNA and CDR2 is YNFKEQ in the germline V gene. This CDR3 is CASSHGYDPGTGVLNTEAFF. The CDR3 nucleotides read TGTGCCAGCAGCCACGGATACGACCCCGGGACAGGGGTTCTGAACACTGAAGCTTTCTTT.

The rearrangement joins TRBV16 to TRBJ1-2, with a possible D match to TRBD1 (6 bases). Germline V gene data show CDR1 as KGHSY and CDR2 as FQNENV. Trimming removed 4 bases at V and 4 bases at J, with 7 bases between. This CDR3 is built from 12 residues. Written as DNA, the CDR3 is TGTGCCAGCAGCCCGGACAGCTATGGCTACACCTTC. Its protein product is CASSPDSYGYTF.

Only a few counts were recorded for this clone. This sequence joins TRBV5-1 and TRBJ2-7, with 8 bases aligning to TRBD2. Trimming at V came to 5 bases and at J to 2 bases, leaving 9 bases not matched to a gene. The CDR3 is made up of 15 amino acids. The V gene's germline CDR1 is SGHRS and CDR2 YFSETQ. DNA of the CDR3: TGCGCCAGCAGGGAGGGACTAGTTTCCGCCTACGAGCAGTACTTC. It yields the protein CASREGLVSAYEQYF.

This rearrangement joins TRBV7-3 to TRBJ2-2, with TRBD1 identical over 9 bases. The CDR3 length is 16 residues. With 2 bases clipped from V and 3 bases from J, the junction kept 4 bases outside the gene matches. The germline gives CDR1 SGHTA, CDR2 FQGTGA. CDR3 sequence: CASSLSTGGHTGELFF. As DNA, the CDR3 is TGTGCCAGCAGCTTATCGACAGGGGGGCACACCGGGGAGCTGTTTTTT.

The rearrangement links TRBV6-5 to TRBJ2-5, with D possibly being TRBD1 (5 bases). Trimming stripped 0 bases from V and 1 base from J, with 6 bases between. In germline, CDR1 is MNHEY, CDR2 SVGAGI. There are 14 residues in the CDR3. CDR3 DNA sequence: TGTGCCAGCAGTTACTCTGACAGCCAAGAGACCCAGTACTTC. This gives the protein CASSYSDSQETQYF.

The V and J genes are TRBV5-6 and TRBJ2-7, with 12 bases identical to TRBD1. CDR3 size: 14 residues. Germline CDR1 reads SGHDT; CDR2 reads YYEEEE. With V trimmed by 4 bases and J by 7 bases, 6 bases remained unmatched. CDR3 in amino acids: CASSKGQGAREQYF. The CDR3, as DNA: TGTGCCAGCAGCAAGGGACAGGGGGCACGGGAGCAGTACTTC.